Presented here are 8 T cell receptor beta chains from one specimen sequenced in a study of blood T cell repertoires in COVID-19. Clones were sequenced by immunoSEQ multiplex PCR, and TCRdb holds only the in-frame ones, with some missing. The table records 380,000 or so clones, more than 75% of them present only once. The specimen was peripheral blood. The receptors derive from a human donor with acute or convalescent COVID-19. The donor label of this sample is uncertain.

This clone was seen many times. J is TRBJ1-3 and V is TRBV7-9; possibly TRBD1 for D (5 bases). Per the germline V gene, CDR1 is SEHNR and CDR2 is FQNEAQ (reference sequence). V shed 5 bases and J shed 0 bases, with 11 bases lying between them. This CDR3 has 15 amino acids. The CDR3 reads CASSPAGFSGNTIYF. In DNA, the CDR3 is TGTGCCAGCAGCCCAGCAGGGTTCTCTGGAAACACCATATATTTT. Supplemented by reference TRBV7-9 and TRBJ1-3, the full variable domain reads DTGVSQNPRHKITKRGQNVTFRCDPISEHNRLYWYRQTLGQGPEFLTYFQNEAQLEKSRLLSDRFSAERPKGSFSTLEIQRTEQGDSAMYLCASSPAGFSGNTIYFGEGSWLTVV.

J is TRBJ2-1 and V is TRBV3-1 (or the pseudogene TRBV3-2); 10 bases align to TRBD1. The CDR3 contains 17 residues. V gave up 5 bases and J gave up 5 bases; unmatched junction bases: 12. The germline V gene has CDR1 LGHDT and CDR2 YNNKEL (reference sequence). The CDR3: CASSIGGWTGGHNEQFF. Written as DNA, the CDR3 is TGTGCCAGCAGCATAGGTGGATGGACAGGGGGTCACAATGAGCAGTTCTTC.

The V gene is TRBV6-5, the J gene TRBJ1-2; the D gene is possibly TRBD1 (5 bases). Trimming stripped 5 bases from V and 4 bases from J, with 11 bases between. From germline, CDR1 is MNHEY and CDR2 SVGAGI. The CDR3 contains 13 residues. This chain's CDR3 is CASSPGTSYGYTF. The CDR3 DNA reads as TGTGCCAGCAGTCCAGGGACTTCCTATGGCTACACCTTC.

The chain carries TRBV5-8 and TRBJ1-2, with D perhaps TRBD1 (6 bases). CDR1 and CDR2 (germline): SGHTS, YDEGEE. The CDR3 sequence is 13 residues long. V was trimmed by 4 bases and J by 3 bases, leaving 10 bases between them. CDR3 amino acids: CASSTGFDYGYTF. In nucleotides, the CDR3 is TGTGCCAGCAGCACAGGGTTTGACTATGGCTACACCTTC.

This clone was seen only once. Other DNA sequences of this sample code for an identical CDR3. Written as DNA, the CDR3 is TGTGCCAGCAGCTTGGTCGACAATGAGCAGTTCTTC. Translation gives CASSLVDNEQFF. The chain has TRBV5-4 and TRBJ2-1; D gene unclear. Germline CDR1 SGHNT, CDR2 YYREEE (reference sequence). The CDR3 spans 12 residues. Trimming pared 0 bases from V and 5 bases from J, leaving 3 bases between.

The gene calls are TRBV5-1 and TRBJ1-4; D remains ambiguous. The V end lost 4 bases, the J end lost 8 bases, and 12 bases lay between the germline ends. The length of the CDR3 is 13 residues. The germline V gene has CDR1 SGHRS and CDR2 YFSETQ. CDR3 protein: CASSMGSFEKLFF. In DNA, the CDR3 is TGCGCCAGCAGCATGGGGAGTTTCGAAAAACTGTTTTTT.

The chain combines TRBV5-1 with TRBJ2-1; maybe TRBD2 (6 bases). Per the germline V gene, CDR1 is SGHRS and CDR2 is YFSETQ. The CDR3 sequence is 13 residues long. Trimming removed 4 bases at V and 9 bases at J, with 14 bases between. The CDR3 spells CASSPLADGEQFF. The CDR3 DNA sequence: TGCGCCAGCAGCCCGTTAGCGGATGGTGAGCAGTTCTTC.

The rearrangement joins TRBV5-1 to TRBJ1-6, with 8 bases matching TRBD1. Germline V gene data show CDR1 as SGHRS and CDR2 as YFSETQ. The CDR3 runs 15 residues. V lost 2 bases and J lost 9; bases outside the gene matches: 7. CDR3 amino acids: CASSFGDRGGSPLHF. CDR3 nucleotide sequence: TGCGCCAGCAGCTTCGGCGACAGGGGAGGTTCACCCCTCCACTTT.